This T cell receptor (beta chain) comes out of a study of OX40 agonist ivuxolimab in advanced cancers. Study outcomes and limitations: Expanded clones were, on average, more numerous among CD8+ T cells than CD4+. CD4+ and CD8+ T cells in blood underwent clonal expansion by week 6 at 0.1 to 3.0 mg/kg.

Turning to this clone: As yet, its antigen is unknown.

Libraries were prepared by immunoSEQ multiplex PCR; TCRdb keeps only in-frame clonotypes and omits some of them. The sample records more than 65,000 clones, approximately 90% being singletons. The source of this sequence is an adult with an advanced solid tumor such as melanoma, head and neck, liver or kidney cancer. The input for sequencing was CD4+ or CD8+ T cells sorted from blood, taken in a trial of the OX40 agonist ivuxolimab.

The CDR3 reads CASSFRTTGDYGYTF. The CDR3 DNA sequence: TGTGCCAGCAGCTTTCGCACCACGGGGGACTATGGCTACACCTTC. J is TRBJ1-2 and V is TRBV9, with D tentatively TRBD1 (5 bases). The CDR3 has 15 amino acids. V lost 4 bases to trimming and J lost 3 bases, with 16 bases between them. The germline V gene encodes CDR1 SGDLS and CDR2 YYNGEE.